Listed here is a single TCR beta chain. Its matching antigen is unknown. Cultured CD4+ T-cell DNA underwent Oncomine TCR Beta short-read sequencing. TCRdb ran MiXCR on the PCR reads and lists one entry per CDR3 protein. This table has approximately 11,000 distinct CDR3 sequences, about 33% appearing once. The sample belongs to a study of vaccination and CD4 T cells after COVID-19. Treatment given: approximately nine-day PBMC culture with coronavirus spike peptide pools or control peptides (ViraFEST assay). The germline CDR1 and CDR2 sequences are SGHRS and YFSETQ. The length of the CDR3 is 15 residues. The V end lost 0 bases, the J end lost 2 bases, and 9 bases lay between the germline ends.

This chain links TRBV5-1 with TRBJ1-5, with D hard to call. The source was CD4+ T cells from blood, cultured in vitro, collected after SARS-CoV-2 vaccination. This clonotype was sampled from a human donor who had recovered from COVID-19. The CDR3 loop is CASSLGASGNQPQHF. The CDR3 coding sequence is TGCGCCAGCAGCTTGGGAGCTAGTGGCAATCAGCCCCAGCATTTT. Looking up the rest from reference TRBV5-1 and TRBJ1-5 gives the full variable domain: KAGVTQTPRYLIKTRGQQVTLSCSPISGHRSVSWYQQTPGQGLQFLFEYFSETQRNKGNFPGRFSGRQFSNSRSEMNVSTLELGDSALYLCASSLGASGNQPQHFGDGTRLSIL.